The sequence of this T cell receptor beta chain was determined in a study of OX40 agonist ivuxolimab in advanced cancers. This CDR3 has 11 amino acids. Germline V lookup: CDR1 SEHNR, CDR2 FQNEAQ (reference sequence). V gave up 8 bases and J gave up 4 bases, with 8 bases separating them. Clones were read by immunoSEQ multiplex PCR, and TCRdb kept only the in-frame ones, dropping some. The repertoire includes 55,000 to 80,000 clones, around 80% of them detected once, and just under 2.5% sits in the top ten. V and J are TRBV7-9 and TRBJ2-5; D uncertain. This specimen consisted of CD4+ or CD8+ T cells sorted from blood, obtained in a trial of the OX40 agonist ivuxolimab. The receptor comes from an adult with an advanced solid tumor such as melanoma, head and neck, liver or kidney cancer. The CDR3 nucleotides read TGTGCCAGCGTATGGGGAGAGACCCAGTACTTC. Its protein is CASVWGETQYF.